This is a list of T cell receptor beta chains from one sample in a study of blood T cell repertoires in COVID-19. Profiled with immunoSEQ multiplex PCR; TCRdb holds only in-frame clones, not every one. The sample yields about 160,000 clones, roughly 87% seen once. The specimen sequenced was PBMCs or T cells enriched from blood (not recorded which). These receptors all stem from a woman in her fifties or sixties who had recovered from COVID-19. The CDR3 runs from the conserved cysteine through the conserved F or W. The order of the fields is J gene, D gene, clone size, V gene, CDR3 DNA, CDR3 protein. The D gene is left open where the match is weak. For some rows the clone size is stated as once, few or many, or as a class when expanded; others skip it.

j_gene: TRBJ2-1
d_gene: TRBD2
abundance: -
v_gene: TRBV5-1
CDR3nt: TGCGCCAGCAGCTTGGCTACTAGCGGGACTGGTGAGCAGTTCTTC
CDR3aa: CASSLATSGTGEQFF

j_gene: TRBJ2-7
d_gene: TRBD2
abundance: once
v_gene: TRBV15
CDR3nt: TGTGCCACCAGCAGATCCCGGGGCGGGACTAACTACGAGCAGTACTTC
CDR3aa: CATSRSRGGTNYEQYF

j_gene: TRBJ2-7
d_gene: -
abundance: -
v_gene: TRBV5-4
CDR3nt: TGTGCCAGCAGCTCGCCCGACAACTACGAGCAGTACTTC
CDR3aa: CASSSPDNYEQYF

j_gene: TRBJ2-5
d_gene: TRBD1
abundance: once
v_gene: TRBV7-3
CDR3nt: TGTGCCAGCAGCTGGGACAGGGGGGAGACCCAGTACTTC
CDR3aa: CASSWDRGETQYF

j_gene: TRBJ2-3
d_gene: TRBD2
abundance: once
v_gene: TRBV3-1/TRBV3-2
CDR3nt: TGTGCCAGCAGCCAAGGGACTAGCGGAAGAGATACGCAGTATTTT
CDR3aa: CASSQGTSGRDTQYF

j_gene: TRBJ2-1
d_gene: TRBD2
abundance: once
v_gene: TRBV5-1
CDR3nt: TGCGCCAGCAGCTCAGGGACAGGCGGACTAGCGGGAGTGAACAATGAGCAGTTCTTC
CDR3aa: CASSSGTGGLAGVNNEQFF

j_gene: TRBJ2-1
d_gene: TRBD1
abundance: -
v_gene: TRBV19
CDR3nt: TGTGCCAGTAGTATAGACGGACTTTCAGGGGGCTACAATGAGCAGTTCTTC
CDR3aa: CASSIDGLSGGYNEQFF

j_gene: TRBJ1-5
d_gene: TRBD1
abundance: -
v_gene: TRBV28
CDR3nt: TGTGCCAGCAGTTTAGGGACAGGGCAACAGCCCCAGCATTTT
CDR3aa: CASSLGTGQQPQHF

j_gene: TRBJ1-2
d_gene: TRBD1
abundance: few
v_gene: TRBV28
CDR3nt: TGTGCCACCTCCCCCAGGGGGCGAGGCTATGGCTACACCTTC
CDR3aa: CATSPRGRGYGYTF

j_gene: TRBJ2-5
d_gene: TRBD1
abundance: -
v_gene: TRBV27
CDR3nt: TGTGCCAGCAGTAAACGACAGGGGGCGATAGAGACCCAGTACTTC
CDR3aa: CASSKRQGAIETQYF

j_gene: TRBJ1-1
d_gene: TRBD1
abundance: -
v_gene: TRBV24-1
CDR3nt: TGTGCCACCAGTGATGGACAGGCCCCAAGAGCTTTCTTT
CDR3aa: CATSDGQAPRAFF

j_gene: TRBJ2-7
d_gene: -
abundance: -
v_gene: TRBV28
CDR3nt: TGTGCCAGCAGTTTATTCGGAGGGAACTACGAGCAGTACTTC
CDR3aa: CASSLFGGNYEQYF

j_gene: TRBJ1-2
d_gene: TRBD1
abundance: -
v_gene: TRBV27
CDR3nt: TGTGCCAGCAGTCCCCCCGGACAGGTGAATAGCTACACCTTC
CDR3aa: CASSPPGQVNSYTF

j_gene: TRBJ1-1
d_gene: -
abundance: -
v_gene: TRBV9
CDR3nt: TGTGCCAGCAGCGACGGTTCTCTCCCGAGGGACACTGAAGCTTTCTTT
CDR3aa: CASSDGSLPRDTEAFF

j_gene: TRBJ2-3
d_gene: -
abundance: -
v_gene: TRBV5-1
CDR3nt: TGCGCCAGCAGCTTATCTAGCACAGATACGCAGTATTTT
CDR3aa: CASSLSSTDTQYF

j_gene: TRBJ2-3
d_gene: TRBD2
abundance: once
v_gene: TRBV5-1
CDR3nt: TGCGCCAGCAGCGGGACTACCACAGATACGCAGTATTTT
CDR3aa: CASSGTTTDTQYF

j_gene: TRBJ1-2
d_gene: -
abundance: -
v_gene: TRBV28
CDR3nt: TGTGCCAGCCGTTCGGGGTCGGGGGGACGCTATGGCTACACCTTC
CDR3aa: CASRSGSGGRYGYTF

j_gene: TRBJ2-7
d_gene: -
abundance: -
v_gene: TRBV24-1
CDR3nt: TGTGCCACCAGTGCCTCGGGAGACCGGGCCTACGAGCAGTACTTC
CDR3aa: CATSASGDRAYEQYF

j_gene: TRBJ1-4
d_gene: TRBD1
abundance: few
v_gene: TRBV27
CDR3nt: TGTGCCAGCGCGGACAGGTTTAATGAAAAACTGTTTTTT
CDR3aa: CASADRFNEKLFF

j_gene: TRBJ1-2
d_gene: -
abundance: -
v_gene: TRBV19
CDR3nt: TGTGCCAGTACCTCCCAGGGGCAGGGCCTTTACTATGGCTACACCTTC
CDR3aa: CASTSQGQGLYYGYTF

j_gene: TRBJ2-1
d_gene: -
abundance: -
v_gene: TRBV2
CDR3nt: TGTGCCAGCAGTGCGAAGGCGGCCTCCTACAATGAGCAGTTCTTC
CDR3aa: CASSAKAASYNEQFF

j_gene: TRBJ1-1
d_gene: TRBD1
abundance: few
v_gene: TRBV6-4
CDR3nt: TGTGCCAGCAGTCCCACTGGACAGGGGGCATCTGAAGCTTTCTTT
CDR3aa: CASSPTGQGASEAFF

j_gene: TRBJ1-1
d_gene: -
abundance: -
v_gene: TRBV19
CDR3nt: TGTGCCAGTAGTATTGGCAGGGCACGGGCTTTCTTT
CDR3aa: CASSIGRARAFF

j_gene: TRBJ1-6
d_gene: -
abundance: -
v_gene: TRBV4-1
CDR3nt: TGCGCCAGCAGCCAAGGGGTACAGGGCATAGCCCTCCACTTT
CDR3aa: CASSQGVQGIALHF

j_gene: TRBJ2-2
d_gene: -
abundance: -
v_gene: TRBV18
CDR3nt: TGTGCCAGCTCACCTCAGGCAGGGATGAACACCGGGGAGCTGTTTTTT
CDR3aa: CASSPQAGMNTGELFF

j_gene: TRBJ2-7
d_gene: -
abundance: once
v_gene: TRBV7-2
CDR3nt: TGTGCCAGCAGCTTAGCGTCGGGGAGCGCCTACGAGCAGTACTTC
CDR3aa: CASSLASGSAYEQYF

j_gene: TRBJ1-1
d_gene: -
abundance: -
v_gene: TRBV2
CDR3nt: TGTGCCAGCAGTTACAGGTCTTTGAACACTGAAGCTTTCTTT
CDR3aa: CASSYRSLNTEAFF

j_gene: TRBJ1-2
d_gene: -
abundance: -
v_gene: TRBV4-2
CDR3nt: TGTGCCAGCAGCCAAGATCTCGGGAGGGGAAATGGCTACACCTTC
CDR3aa: CASSQDLGRGNGYTF

j_gene: TRBJ1-1
d_gene: -
abundance: few
v_gene: TRBV30
CDR3nt: TGTGCCTGGACGCTCCAGGGGCCCGAGAAAGCTTTCTTT
CDR3aa: CAWTLQGPEKAFF

j_gene: TRBJ2-7
d_gene: TRBD2
abundance: once
v_gene: TRBV13
CDR3nt: TGTGCCAGCAGCTTAAATAGGGCTAGCGGGAGCGGAGAGCAGTACTTC
CDR3aa: CASSLNRASGSGEQYF

j_gene: TRBJ1-1
d_gene: TRBD1
abundance: -
v_gene: TRBV5-5
CDR3nt: TGTGCCAGCAGTAAGGACAGGGTTCCTGAAGCTTTCTTT
CDR3aa: CASSKDRVPEAFF

j_gene: TRBJ2-1
d_gene: -
abundance: -
v_gene: TRBV25-1
CDR3nt: TGTGCCAGCAGTGAATCCGCTAAGGGGCAGAATGAGCAGTTCTTC
CDR3aa: CASSESAKGQNEQFF

j_gene: TRBJ2-1
d_gene: -
abundance: -
v_gene: TRBV6-5
CDR3nt: TGTGCCAGCAGTTACTCCAGGTTCGGCTCCTACAATGAGCAGTTCTTC
CDR3aa: CASSYSRFGSYNEQFF

j_gene: TRBJ1-4
d_gene: -
abundance: -
v_gene: TRBV15
CDR3nt: TGTGCCACCAGCAGAGCCCCGGACAGTATTAATGAAAAACTGTTTTTT
CDR3aa: CATSRAPDSINEKLFF

j_gene: TRBJ2-1
d_gene: TRBD1
abundance: -
v_gene: TRBV19
CDR3nt: TGTGCCAGTACTATGACAGGGGCACCCTCCTACAATGAGCAGTTCTTC
CDR3aa: CASTMTGAPSYNEQFF

j_gene: TRBJ2-7
d_gene: TRBD1
abundance: -
v_gene: TRBV6-1
CDR3nt: TGTGCCAGCAGTAACCGGGACAGGGGCAACGAGCAGTACTTC
CDR3aa: CASSNRDRGNEQYF

j_gene: TRBJ1-5
d_gene: -
abundance: -
v_gene: TRBV19
CDR3nt: TGTGCCAGTAGTAAGGGCAGGGGAGATCTGCAGCCCCAGCATTTT
CDR3aa: CASSKGRGDLQPQHF

j_gene: TRBJ2-4
d_gene: TRBD2
abundance: -
v_gene: TRBV5-4
CDR3nt: TGTGCCAGCAGCTTACCGGGACTAGCCGAAAACATTCAGTACTTC
CDR3aa: CASSLPGLAENIQYF

j_gene: TRBJ2-3
d_gene: -
abundance: -
v_gene: TRBV2
CDR3nt: TGTGCCAGCAGTCCGGCGGCTAAAAGCACAGATACGCAGTATTTT
CDR3aa: CASSPAAKSTDTQYF

j_gene: TRBJ1-2
d_gene: -
abundance: -
v_gene: TRBV28
CDR3nt: TGTGCCAGCAGTTTATATCAGGGTTTCTATGGCTACACCTTC
CDR3aa: CASSLYQGFYGYTF

j_gene: TRBJ2-1
d_gene: TRBD2
abundance: once
v_gene: TRBV5-4
CDR3nt: TGTGCCAGCAGCTTGGATCTAGCGGGACGGCGCAATGAGCAGTTCTTC
CDR3aa: CASSLDLAGRRNEQFF

j_gene: TRBJ2-3
d_gene: TRBD2
abundance: -
v_gene: TRBV11-2
CDR3nt: TGTGCCAGCAGCGTCGGACTAGCGGGAGTCCCAGATACGCAGTATTTT
CDR3aa: CASSVGLAGVPDTQYF

j_gene: TRBJ2-7
d_gene: TRBD2
abundance: -
v_gene: TRBV20-1
CDR3nt: TGCAGTGCTAGTTCCGGGACTAGCGGGAGTGGGCAGTACTTC
CDR3aa: CSASSGTSGSGQYF

j_gene: TRBJ1-2
d_gene: -
abundance: -
v_gene: TRBV24-1
CDR3nt: TGTGCCACCAGTGATTGGCAGGGTCGGGGCTACACCTTC
CDR3aa: CATSDWQGRGYTF

j_gene: TRBJ1-6
d_gene: TRBD1
abundance: -
v_gene: TRBV9
CDR3nt: TGTGCCAGCAGCGTGAGGGGACAGAATTCACCCCTCCACTTT
CDR3aa: CASSVRGQNSPLHF

j_gene: TRBJ1-4
d_gene: TRBD1
abundance: -
v_gene: TRBV7-9
CDR3nt: TGTGCCAGCAGCTTAACAGGGGGGGCAGAAAAACTGTTTTTT
CDR3aa: CASSLTGGAEKLFF

j_gene: TRBJ1-4
d_gene: TRBD1
abundance: -
v_gene: TRBV30
CDR3nt: TGTGCCTGGAGAGGGGACAGTGAGACCGAAAAACTGTTTTTT
CDR3aa: CAWRGDSETEKLFF

j_gene: TRBJ1-2
d_gene: -
abundance: -
v_gene: TRBV6-5
CDR3nt: TGTGCCAGCAGTCAGCCCCCGGCGGGGGGCTACACCTTC
CDR3aa: CASSQPPAGGYTF

j_gene: TRBJ2-7
d_gene: -
abundance: -
v_gene: TRBV6-6
CDR3nt: TGTGCCAGCAAGGCAGGGGTTCTGTACGAGCAGTACTTC
CDR3aa: CASKAGVLYEQYF

j_gene: TRBJ2-7
d_gene: -
abundance: -
v_gene: TRBV7-9
CDR3nt: TGTGCCAGCAGCTTATCGGCAGGGGCTGCGTACGAGCAGTACTTC
CDR3aa: CASSLSAGAAYEQYF

j_gene: TRBJ1-5
d_gene: -
abundance: -
v_gene: TRBV6-5
CDR3nt: TGTGCCAGCAGTTACAAGGGGGGGTTCCAGCCCCAGCATTTT
CDR3aa: CASSYKGGFQPQHF

j_gene: TRBJ2-2
d_gene: TRBD2
abundance: -
v_gene: TRBV11-3
CDR3nt: TGTGCCAGCAGCCCGCCGGGACTAGCGGGAGGGGCGACCGGGGAGCTGTTTTTT
CDR3aa: CASSPPGLAGGATGELFF

j_gene: TRBJ2-1
d_gene: -
abundance: once
v_gene: TRBV7-9
CDR3nt: TGTGCCAGCGAGGTGGGCGGGAATGAGCAGTTCTTC
CDR3aa: CASEVGGNEQFF

j_gene: TRBJ1-1
d_gene: -
abundance: -
v_gene: TRBV18
CDR3nt: TGTGCCAGCTCACTAGGTCCAGGGGTAGGAGGGAACACTGAAGCTTTCTTT
CDR3aa: CASSLGPGVGGNTEAFF

j_gene: TRBJ2-7
d_gene: -
abundance: few
v_gene: TRBV4-1
CDR3nt: TGCGCCAGCAGCCCGGCCGACCTGGGACTGACCTACGAGCAGTACTTC
CDR3aa: CASSPADLGLTYEQYF

j_gene: TRBJ2-5
d_gene: -
abundance: -
v_gene: TRBV5-4
CDR3nt: TGTGCCAGCAGCGGGAGTACAGCCCAAGAGACCCAGTACTTC
CDR3aa: CASSGSTAQETQYF

j_gene: TRBJ2-5
d_gene: TRBD2
abundance: -
v_gene: TRBV3-1/TRBV3-2
CDR3nt: TGTGCCAGCAGCCAAGAGCCGGGACTAGCGGGGAAAGAGACCCAGTACTTC
CDR3aa: CASSQEPGLAGKETQYF